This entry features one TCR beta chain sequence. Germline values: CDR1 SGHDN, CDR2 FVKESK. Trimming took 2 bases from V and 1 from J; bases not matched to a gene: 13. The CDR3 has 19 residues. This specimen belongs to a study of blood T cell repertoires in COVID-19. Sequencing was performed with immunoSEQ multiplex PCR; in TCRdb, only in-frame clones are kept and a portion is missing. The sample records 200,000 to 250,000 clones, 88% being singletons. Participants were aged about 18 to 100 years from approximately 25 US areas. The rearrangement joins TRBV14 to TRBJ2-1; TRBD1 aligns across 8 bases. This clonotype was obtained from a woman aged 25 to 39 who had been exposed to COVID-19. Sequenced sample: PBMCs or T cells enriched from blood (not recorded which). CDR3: CASSQFLVPRDRSYNEQFF. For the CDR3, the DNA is TGTGCCAGCAGCCAATTTTTAGTACCCCGGGACAGGTCCTACAATGAGCAGTTCTTC.